The clone carrying this T cell receptor (beta chain) was seen only once. A second about 7 to 12 cycle PCR used barcoded and J-beta primers. TCRdb itself ran the 5' RACE reads through MiXCR, one entry per CDR3 protein. The table records almost 800,000 distinct CDR3 sequences, 55% to 75% of them present only once. This record belongs to a study of blood T cells in healthy people across ages. Germline V gene lookup returns CDR1 ENHRY and CDR2 SYGVKD. CDR3 length: 14 residues. V shed 6 bases, J shed 4 bases, and the junction held 5 bases outside the gene matches. The sequenced sample consisted of blood. The TCR originated in a man aged 25 to 40 in good health. V is TRBV10-3 and J is TRBJ2-5; 10 bases match TRBD2. The CDR3 bases are TGTGCCATCAGCGGCCCTAGCGGGGGAGAGACCCAGTACTTC. Translating gives CAISGPSGGETQYF.